Given below is one T cell receptor (beta chain) in context. Its target is not known. J gave up 4 bases and V 5 bases, and 8 bases lay outside the gene matches. The germline gives CDR1 LNHNV, CDR2 YYDKDF (reference sequence). The CDR3 consists of 14 residues. The data are from a study of T cell responses to AZD1222 COVID-19 vaccine. Study at large: Second doses were pooled across both intervals (about 4 or about 12 weeks).

Here immunoSEQ multiplex PCR was the method, and the copy in TCRdb shows in-frame clones only, minus some. The sample has 120,000 or so clones; about 89% are singletons. Findings and limits, study-wide: Epitopes outside B.1.351 and B.1.1.7 mutated regions reportedly drew nearly half of spike TCRs.

The sequence was obtained from an adult in good health. The sample was peripheral blood, taken on day 0 of AZD1222 vaccination. The chain couples TRBV15 to TRBJ2-7; TRBD2 matches 7 bases. CDR3 loop: CATSPRELAYEQYF. CDR3 DNA sequence: TGTGCCACCAGCCCAAGGGAACTAGCGTACGAGCAGTACTTC.